The entry below gives a single T cell receptor (beta chain) sequence along with its context. Its antigen remains unknown. Treatment described: roughly 10-day PBMC culture with coronavirus spike peptide pools or control peptides (ViraFEST assay). These data belong to a study of vaccination and CD4 T cells after COVID-19. Background on the study: The convalescent group had six males, four females, seven Caucasians, two Asians, one multiracial. Researchers treated cells with overlapping spike peptides taken from SARS-CoV-2, HCoV-NL63, HCoV-OC43 and HCoV-229E. Study findings and constraints: Within the convalescent patients, a median approximately 89% of the SARS-CoV-2-reactive clones were ones that appeared only post-vaccination. Rising from about 20 to 38, the median of SARS-CoV-2-reactive clonotypes did not change significantly.

Germline V gene lookup returns CDR1 MNHNS and CDR2 SASEGT. The CDR3 runs 13 residues. An Oncomine TCR Beta short-read assay was used to sequence the DNA from cultured CD4+ T cells. TCRdb re-called the PCR reads through MiXCR, storing one row per CDR3 protein. Of approximately 8,300 distinct CDR3 sequences listed, more than 60% are singletons. The source material was cultured CD4+ T cells from blood, sampled after SARS-CoV-2 vaccination. The V call is TRBV6-1, the J call TRBJ1-1; D is uncertain. This clonotype originated in a human donor with COVID-19. CDR3 sequence: CSSTLRGNTEAFF. In DNA, the CDR3 is TGTTCAAGCACATTGCGGGGGAACACTGAAGCTTTCTTT.